This T cell receptor (beta chain) stems from a study of OX40 agonist ivuxolimab in advanced cancers. Background on the study: One patient with hepatocellular carcinoma and two with cutaneous melanoma, three in all, had partial responses.

The repertoire was sequenced with immunoSEQ multiplex PCR; TCRdb's copy has only in-frame clones and lacks some. The sample has 69,000 or so clones; 80% to 85% are singletons. Study-wide findings and caveats: The antigen specificity of the peripheral T cells (those that were expanded) was not determined.

Concerning this clone itself: Antigen: not known.

This TCR came from an adult with an advanced solid tumor such as melanoma, head and neck, liver or kidney cancer. The sample consisted of CD4+ or CD8+ T cells sorted from blood, taken in a trial of the OX40 agonist ivuxolimab.

CDR3 nucleotide sequence: TGTGCCAGCAGCCTTAGGGGAGGGGAGCTGTTTTTT. Translation: CASSLRGGELFF. This chain connects TRBV7-8 to TRBJ2-2, with D possibly TRBD1 on 5 matching bases. This CDR3 comprises 12 residues. Trimming removed 5 bases from V and 8 bases from J, with 9 bases in between. Germline loops: CDR1 SGHVS, CDR2 FQNEAQ.